Detailed here is one TCR beta chain. In the original workflow: Amplification from reference gene primers served as the basis for estimated nucleated cell counts. Clones were read by immunoSEQ multiplex PCR, and TCRdb kept only the in-frame ones, dropping some. Clone size and V and J calls were adopted from that table, with D and trimming inferred from the DNA. The sample has over 200,000 clones, approximately 88% seen once; the top ten hold around 30%. This CDR3 has 13 amino acids. Germline CDR1 reads WNHNN; CDR2 reads SYGVQD (reference sequence). Trimming shortened V by 4 bases and J by 0 bases, and 6 bases separated the two germline ends. This record comes from a study of blood T cell repertoires in COVID-19. Study-wide context: Samples taken during acute and convalescent COVID-19 were collected in the United States, Italy and Spain.

The sequence was obtained from a man aged 40-49 years with acute or convalescent COVID-19. The sample comprised peripheral blood. This chain links TRBV10-1 with TRBJ1-1, with D hard to call. The CDR3 DNA reads TGCGCCAGCAGTGGGAGCCTGAACACTGAAGCTTTCTTT. It yields the protein CASSGSLNTEAFF.